Here is one T cell receptor beta chain with its context. Its target is not known. This sample is part of a study of regulatory T cells in long-lasting Graves disease. General observations from the study: There were preferences for TRBV28, TRBJ1-2 and TRBJ2-5 in persistent disease.

CDR3 length equals 12 residues. V lost 2 bases and J lost 15; bases outside the gene matches: 5. Germline assignment: CDR1 SGHTA and CDR2 FQGNSA. As to time point: newly diagnosed GD, antithyroid drugs for less than 3 months. From PBMCs, RNA was extracted and then used to make the TCR library. Libraries of TCR beta came from iRepertoire HTBI primers plus Arm-PCR of CDR3 regions. TCRdb processed the multiplex PCR reads anew with MiXCR; each CDR3 protein has one entry. The sample yields approximately 400,000 distinct CDR3 sequences, around 11% seen once. These same data were also listed under a study on T cells in Graves' hyperthyroidism and ophthalmopathy. That study adds: Patients with uncontrolled infections, other autoimmune diseases, pregnancy or lactation were excluded.

The starting material was peripheral blood mononuclear cells (PBMCs), obtained at new diagnosis, from a patient treated with antithyroid drugs. The chain couples TRBV7-2 to TRBJ2-4; TRBD1 matches 9 bases. The clonotype was recovered from a woman in her late teens or twenties with Graves disease. Here the CDR3 DNA reads TGTGCCAGCAGCTTACCCGGGACAGGGTTGTACTTC. This encodes CASSLPGTGLYF.